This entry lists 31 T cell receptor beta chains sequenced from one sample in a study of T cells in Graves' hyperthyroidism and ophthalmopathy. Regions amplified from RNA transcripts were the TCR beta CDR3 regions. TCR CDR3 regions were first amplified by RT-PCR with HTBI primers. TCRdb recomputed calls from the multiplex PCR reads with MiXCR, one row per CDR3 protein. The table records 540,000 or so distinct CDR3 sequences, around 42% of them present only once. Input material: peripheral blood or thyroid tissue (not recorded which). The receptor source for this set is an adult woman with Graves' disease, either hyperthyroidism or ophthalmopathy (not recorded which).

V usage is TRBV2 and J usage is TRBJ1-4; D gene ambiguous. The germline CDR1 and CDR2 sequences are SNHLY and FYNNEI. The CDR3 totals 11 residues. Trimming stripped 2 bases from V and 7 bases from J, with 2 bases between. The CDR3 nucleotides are TGTGCCAGCAGTGAATTTGAAAAACTGTTTTTT. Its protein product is CASSEFEKLFF. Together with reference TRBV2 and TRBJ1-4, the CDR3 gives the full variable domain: EPEVTQTPSHQVTQMGQEVILRCVPISNHLYFYWYRQILGQKVEFLVSFYNNEISEKSEIFDDQFSVERPDGSNFTLKIRSTKLEDSAMYFCASSEFEKLFFGSGTQLSVL.

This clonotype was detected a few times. In DNA form, the CDR3 reads TGCGCCAGCAAGATGGGACAGACGACATCTGGGGCCAACGTCCTGACTTTC. Its protein product is CASKMGQTTSGANVLTF. The genes are TRBV5-1 and TRBJ2-6; TRBD1 matches 7 bases. Trimming cost V 6 bases and J 1 base; bases outside gene matches: 10. This CDR3 has 17 amino acids. Germline V lookup: CDR1 SGHRS, CDR2 YFSETQ.

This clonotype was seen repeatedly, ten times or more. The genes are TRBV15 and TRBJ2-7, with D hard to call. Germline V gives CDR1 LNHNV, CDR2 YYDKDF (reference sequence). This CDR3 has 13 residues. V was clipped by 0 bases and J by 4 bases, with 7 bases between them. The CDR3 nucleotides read TGTGCCACCAGCAGAGATCAACAGTACGAGCAGTACTTC. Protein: CATSRDQQYEQYF.

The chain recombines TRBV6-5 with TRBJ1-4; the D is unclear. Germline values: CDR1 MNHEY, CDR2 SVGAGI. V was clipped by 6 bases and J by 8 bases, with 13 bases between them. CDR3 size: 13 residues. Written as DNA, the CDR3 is TGTGCCAGCAGCAACCGGGAATCCGAAAAACTGTTTTTT. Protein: CASSNRESEKLFF.

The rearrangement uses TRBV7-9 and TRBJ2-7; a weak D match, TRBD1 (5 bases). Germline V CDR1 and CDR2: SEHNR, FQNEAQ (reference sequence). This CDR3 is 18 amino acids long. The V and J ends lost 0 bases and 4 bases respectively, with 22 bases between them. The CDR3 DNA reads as TGTGCCAGCAGCTTAGCCAGGGTAGAACCCTTCGGCAGGTACGAGCAGTACTTC. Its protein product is CASSLARVEPFGRYEQYF.

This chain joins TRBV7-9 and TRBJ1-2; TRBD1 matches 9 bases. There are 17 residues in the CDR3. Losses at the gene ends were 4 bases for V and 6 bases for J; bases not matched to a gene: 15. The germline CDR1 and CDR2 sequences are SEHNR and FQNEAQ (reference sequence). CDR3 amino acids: CASSSPGTGLVLNGYTF. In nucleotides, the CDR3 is TGTGCCAGCAGCTCACCCGGGACAGGGTTAGTCCTGAATGGCTACACCTTC.

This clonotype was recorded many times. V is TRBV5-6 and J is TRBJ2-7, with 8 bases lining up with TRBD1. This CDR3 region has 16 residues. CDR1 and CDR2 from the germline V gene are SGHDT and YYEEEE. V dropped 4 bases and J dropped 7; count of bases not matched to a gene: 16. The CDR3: CASSEPGTGFVGEQYF. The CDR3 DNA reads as TGTGCCAGCAGCGAACCCGGGACAGGCTTTGTGGGGGAGCAGTACTTC.

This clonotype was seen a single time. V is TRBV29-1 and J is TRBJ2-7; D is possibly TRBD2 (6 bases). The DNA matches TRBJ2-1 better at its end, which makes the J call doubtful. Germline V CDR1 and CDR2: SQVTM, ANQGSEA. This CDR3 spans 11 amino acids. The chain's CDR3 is CSVERGGEQFF. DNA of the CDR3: TGCAGCGTTGAGAGGGGAGGAGAGCAGTTCTTC.

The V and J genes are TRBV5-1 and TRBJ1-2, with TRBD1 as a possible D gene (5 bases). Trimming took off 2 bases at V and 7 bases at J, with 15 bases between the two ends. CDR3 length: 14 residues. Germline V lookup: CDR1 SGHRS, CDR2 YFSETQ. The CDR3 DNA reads TGCGCCAGCAGCTTCGGCGGGACTGGTCGTGGCTACACCTTC. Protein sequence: CASSFGGTGRGYTF.

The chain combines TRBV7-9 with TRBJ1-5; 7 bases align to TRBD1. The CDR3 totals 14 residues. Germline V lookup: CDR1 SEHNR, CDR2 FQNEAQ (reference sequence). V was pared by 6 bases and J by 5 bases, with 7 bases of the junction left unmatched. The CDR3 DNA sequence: TGTGCCAGCAGTGGACAGGAGAGGGATCAGCCCCAGCATTTT. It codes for CASSGQERDQPQHF. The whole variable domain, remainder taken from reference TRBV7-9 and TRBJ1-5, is DTGVSQNPRHKITKRGQNVTFRCDPISEHNRLYWYRQTLGQGPEFLTYFQNEAQLEKSRLLSDRFSAERPKGSFSTLEIQRTEQGDSAMYLCASSGQERDQPQHFGDGTRLSIL.

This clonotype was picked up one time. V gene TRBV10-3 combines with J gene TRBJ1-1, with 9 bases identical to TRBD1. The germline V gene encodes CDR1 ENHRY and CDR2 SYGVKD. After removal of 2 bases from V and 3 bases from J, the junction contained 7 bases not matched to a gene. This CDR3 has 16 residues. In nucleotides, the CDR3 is TGTGCCATCAGTGAGCCCGGACAGGGGTCGGACACTGAAGCTTTCTTT. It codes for CAISEPGQGSDTEAFF.

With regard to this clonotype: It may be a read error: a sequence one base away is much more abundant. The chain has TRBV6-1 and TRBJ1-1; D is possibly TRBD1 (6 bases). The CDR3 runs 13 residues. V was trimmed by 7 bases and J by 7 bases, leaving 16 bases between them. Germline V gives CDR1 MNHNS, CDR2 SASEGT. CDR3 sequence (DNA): TGTGCCAGCACCCGGAACAGGGATGATGAAGCTTTCTTT. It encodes CASTRNRDDEAFF.

The CDR3 DNA reads as TGCGCCAGCAGCTTGGCCGGGACTAGTTTCGAGACCCAGTACTTC. The encoded protein is CASSLAGTSFETQYF. The rearrangement joins TRBV5-1 to TRBJ2-5, with TRBD2 matching 8 bases. J gave up 5 bases and V 0 bases, and 6 bases lay outside the gene matches. Germline V lookup: CDR1 SGHRS, CDR2 YFSETQ. CDR3 length: 15 amino acids.

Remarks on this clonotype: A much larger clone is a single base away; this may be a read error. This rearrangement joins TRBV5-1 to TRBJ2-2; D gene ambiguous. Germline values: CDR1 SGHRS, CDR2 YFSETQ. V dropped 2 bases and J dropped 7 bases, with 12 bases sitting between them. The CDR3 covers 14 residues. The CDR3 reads CASSFRVDIGELFF. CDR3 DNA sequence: TGCGCCAGCAGCTTCCGGGTCGACATCGGGGAGCTGTTTTTT.

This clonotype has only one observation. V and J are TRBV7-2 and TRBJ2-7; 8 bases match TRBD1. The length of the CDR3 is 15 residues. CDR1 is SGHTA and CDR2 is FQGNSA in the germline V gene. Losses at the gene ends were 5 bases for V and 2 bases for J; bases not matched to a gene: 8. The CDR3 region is CASSDEPDRAYEQYF. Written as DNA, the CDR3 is TGTGCCAGCAGCGATGAACCGGACAGGGCCTACGAGCAGTACTTC.

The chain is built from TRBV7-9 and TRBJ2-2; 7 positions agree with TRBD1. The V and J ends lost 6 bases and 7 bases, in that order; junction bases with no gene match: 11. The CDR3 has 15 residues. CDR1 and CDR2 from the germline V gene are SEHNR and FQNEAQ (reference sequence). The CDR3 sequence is CASSFRGQTNGELFF. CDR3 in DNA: TGTGCCAGCAGTTTCCGGGGACAGACCAACGGGGAGCTGTTTTTT.

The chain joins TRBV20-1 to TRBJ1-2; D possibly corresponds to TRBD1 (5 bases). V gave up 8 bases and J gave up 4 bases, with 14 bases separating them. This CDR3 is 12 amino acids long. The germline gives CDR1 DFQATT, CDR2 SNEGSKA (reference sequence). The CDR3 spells CSPTDRSYGYTF. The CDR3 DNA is TGCAGTCCAACAGACAGAAGCTATGGCTACACCTTC.

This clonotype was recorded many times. CDR3 sequence: CSARLHPRGEQYF. The CDR3 coding sequence is TGCAGTGCTAGACTCCACCCTCGGGGCGAGCAGTACTTC. This chain links TRBV20-1 with TRBJ2-7; tentatively, D is TRBD2 (5 bases). The CDR3 has 13 residues. V lost 2 bases and J lost 6, with 14 bases in between. The V gene's germline CDR1 is DFQATT and CDR2 SNEGSKA (reference sequence).

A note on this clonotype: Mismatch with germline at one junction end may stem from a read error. The CDR3 here is CASSYLRDRGFETRYF. DNA for the CDR3: TGTGCTAGCAGCTACCTCCGGGACAGGGGGTTTGAGACCCGGTACTTC. This chain links TRBV7-7 with TRBJ2-5; 11 bases are a match to TRBD1. This CDR3 is 16 amino acids long. Germline CDR1 SSHAT, CDR2 FNYEAQ (reference sequence).

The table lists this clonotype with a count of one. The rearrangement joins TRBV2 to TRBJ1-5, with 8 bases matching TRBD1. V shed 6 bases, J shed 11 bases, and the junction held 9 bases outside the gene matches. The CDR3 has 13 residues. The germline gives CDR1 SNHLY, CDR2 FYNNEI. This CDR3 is CASSQAPGQAQHF. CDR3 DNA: TGTGCCAGCAGCCAGGCCCCGGGACAGGCCCAGCATTTT.

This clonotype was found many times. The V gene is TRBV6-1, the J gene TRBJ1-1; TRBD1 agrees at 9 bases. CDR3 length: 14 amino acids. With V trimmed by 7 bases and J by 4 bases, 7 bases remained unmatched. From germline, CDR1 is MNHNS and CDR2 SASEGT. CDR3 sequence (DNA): TGTGCCAGCACCTTGACAGGGGGAGGCACTGAAGCTTTCTTT. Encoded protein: CASTLTGGGTEAFF.

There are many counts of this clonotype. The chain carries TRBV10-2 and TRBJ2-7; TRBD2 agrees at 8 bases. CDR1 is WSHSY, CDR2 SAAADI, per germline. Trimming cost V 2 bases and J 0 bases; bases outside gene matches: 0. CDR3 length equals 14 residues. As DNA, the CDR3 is TGCGCCAGCAGTGAGAGCGGGAGCTCCTACGAGCAGTACTTC. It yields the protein CASSESGSSYEQYF.

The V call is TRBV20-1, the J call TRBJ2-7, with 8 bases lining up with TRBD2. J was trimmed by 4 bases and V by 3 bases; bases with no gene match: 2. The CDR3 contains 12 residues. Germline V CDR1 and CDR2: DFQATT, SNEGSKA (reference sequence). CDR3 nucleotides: TGCAGTGCTAGCGGGAGGGTTTACGAGCAGTACTTC. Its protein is CSASGRVYEQYF.

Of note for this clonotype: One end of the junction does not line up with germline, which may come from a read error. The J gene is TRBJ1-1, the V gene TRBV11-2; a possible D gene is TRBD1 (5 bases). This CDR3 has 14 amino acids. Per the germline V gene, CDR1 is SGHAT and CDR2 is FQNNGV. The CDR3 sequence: CAGSPRQTNTEAFF. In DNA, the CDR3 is TGTGCCGGCAGCCCTAGACAGACCAACACTGAAGCCTTCTTT.

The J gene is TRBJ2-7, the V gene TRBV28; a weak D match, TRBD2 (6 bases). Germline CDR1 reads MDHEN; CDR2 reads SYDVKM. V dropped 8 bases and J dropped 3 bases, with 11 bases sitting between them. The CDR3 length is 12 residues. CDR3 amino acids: CASRGLLYEQYF. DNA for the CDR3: TGTGCCAGCCGGGGACTTCTCTACGAGCAGTACTTC.

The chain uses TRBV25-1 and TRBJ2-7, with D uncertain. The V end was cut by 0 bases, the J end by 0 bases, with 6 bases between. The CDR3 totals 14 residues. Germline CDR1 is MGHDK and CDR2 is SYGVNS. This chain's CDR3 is CASSEYGVSYEQYF. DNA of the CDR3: TGTGCCAGCAGTGAATATGGGGTCTCCTACGAGCAGTACTTC.

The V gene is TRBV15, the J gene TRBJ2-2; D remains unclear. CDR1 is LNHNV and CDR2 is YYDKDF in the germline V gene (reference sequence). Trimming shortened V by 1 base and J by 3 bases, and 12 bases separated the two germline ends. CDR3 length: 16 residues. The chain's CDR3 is CATSRVSHRDTGELFF. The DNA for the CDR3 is TGTGCCACCAGCAGAGTTTCCCACCGGGACACCGGGGAGCTGTTTTTT.

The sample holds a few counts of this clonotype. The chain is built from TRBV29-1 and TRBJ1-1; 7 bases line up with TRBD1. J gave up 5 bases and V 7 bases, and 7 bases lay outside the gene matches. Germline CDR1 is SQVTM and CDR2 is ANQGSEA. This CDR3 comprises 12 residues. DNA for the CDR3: TGCAGCGCTGACAGGGTGGGTACTGAAGCTTTCTTT. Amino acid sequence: CSADRVGTEAFF.

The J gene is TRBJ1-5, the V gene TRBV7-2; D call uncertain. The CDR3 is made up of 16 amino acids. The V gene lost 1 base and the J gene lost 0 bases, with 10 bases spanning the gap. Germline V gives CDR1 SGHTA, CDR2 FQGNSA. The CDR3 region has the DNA TGTGCCAGCAGCTTAGGTGGACGGAGTAGCAATCAGCCCCAGCATTTT. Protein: CASSLGGRSSNQPQHF.

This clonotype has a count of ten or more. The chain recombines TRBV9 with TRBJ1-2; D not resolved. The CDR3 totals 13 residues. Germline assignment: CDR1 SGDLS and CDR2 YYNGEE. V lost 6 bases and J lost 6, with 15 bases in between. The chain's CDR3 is CASNREREDGYTF. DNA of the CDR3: TGTGCCAGCAACCGGGAGAGGGAGGATGGCTACACCTTC.

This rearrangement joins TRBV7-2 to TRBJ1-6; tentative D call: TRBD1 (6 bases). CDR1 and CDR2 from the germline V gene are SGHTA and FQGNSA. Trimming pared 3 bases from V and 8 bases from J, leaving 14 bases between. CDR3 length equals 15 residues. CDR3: CASSLGTGNYSPLHF. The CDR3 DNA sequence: TGTGCCAGCAGCTTGGGAACAGGGAATTATTCACCCCTCCACTTT. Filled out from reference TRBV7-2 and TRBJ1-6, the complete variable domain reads GAGVSQSPSNKVTEKGKDVELRCDPISGHTALYWYRQSLGQGLEFLIYFQGNSAPDKSGLPSDRFSAERTGGSVSTLTIQRTQQEDSAVYLCASSLGTGNYSPLHFGNGTRLTVT.